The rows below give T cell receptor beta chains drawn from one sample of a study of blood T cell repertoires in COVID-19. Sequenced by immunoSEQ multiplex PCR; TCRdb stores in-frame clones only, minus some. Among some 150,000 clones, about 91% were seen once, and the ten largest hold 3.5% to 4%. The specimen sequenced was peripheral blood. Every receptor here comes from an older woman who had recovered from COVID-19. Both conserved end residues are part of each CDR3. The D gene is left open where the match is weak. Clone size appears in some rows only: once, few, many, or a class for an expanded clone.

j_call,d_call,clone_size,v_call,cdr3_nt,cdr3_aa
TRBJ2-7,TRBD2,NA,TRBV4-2,TGTGCCAGCAGTCATAGCGGGGGTAATTACGAGCAGTACTTC,CASSHSGGNYEQYF
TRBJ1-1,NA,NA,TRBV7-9,TGTGCCAGCAGCTTAGACGCAGGGTCTCCCGGAGCTTTCTTT,CASSLDAGSPGAFF
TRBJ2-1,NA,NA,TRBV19,TGTGCCAGTAGTCCGGGTTCGCCGAAGTTCTTC,CASSPGSPKFF
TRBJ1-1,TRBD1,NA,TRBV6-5,TGTGCCAGCAGGACAGGGGAGACTGAAGCTTTCTTT,CASRTGETEAFF
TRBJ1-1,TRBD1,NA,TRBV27,TGTGCCAGCAGGACCAATGTAAGGGGGCGCATCACTGAAGCTTTCTTT,CASRTNVRGRITEAFF
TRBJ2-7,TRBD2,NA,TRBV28,TGTGCCAGCAGCCAACTAGCGCCCGGGGCCTACGAGCAGTACTTC,CASSQLAPGAYEQYF
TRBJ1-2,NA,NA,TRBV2,TGTGCCAGCAGTGCTAGGTATGGCTACACCTTC,CASSARYGYTF
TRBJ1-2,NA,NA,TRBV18,TGTGCCAGCTCACCAGGAGTAGGGGACTATGGCTACACCTTC,CASSPGVGDYGYTF
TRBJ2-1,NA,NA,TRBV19,TGTGCCAGTAGTATCCGGCAGGACTACAATGAGCAGTTCTTC,CASSIRQDYNEQFF
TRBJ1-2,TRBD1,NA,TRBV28,TGTGCCAGCAGTACCTCAGGGGGACCGAACTATGGCTACACCTTC,CASSTSGGPNYGYTF
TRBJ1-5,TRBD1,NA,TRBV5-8,TGTGCCAGCGGGGGGGGACAGGGGGCGATGGGCAATCAGCCCCAGCATTTT,CASGGGQGAMGNQPQHF
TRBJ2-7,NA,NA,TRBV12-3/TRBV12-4,TGTGCCAGCAGTCCTAGCTACGCCTACGAGCAGTACTTC,CASSPSYAYEQYF
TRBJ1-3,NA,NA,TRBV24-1,TGTGCCACCAGTGACCCCGGACAGGGAAACACCATATATTTT,CATSDPGQGNTIYF
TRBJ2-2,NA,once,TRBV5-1,TGCGCCAGCACAGGGGCCTCGAACACCGGGGAGCTGTTTTTT,CASTGASNTGELFF
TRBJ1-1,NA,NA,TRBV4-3,TGCGCCAGCAGCCAGGCGGTATACACTGAAGCTTTCTTT,CASSQAVYTEAFF
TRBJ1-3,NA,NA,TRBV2,TGTGCCAGCAGTGAGATGGGGGGCTCTGGAAACACCATATATTTT,CASSEMGGSGNTIYF
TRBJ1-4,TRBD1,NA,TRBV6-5,TGTGCCAGCAGTTACCAGCCGGGACAGGGAAATGAAAAACTGTTTTTT,CASSYQPGQGNEKLFF
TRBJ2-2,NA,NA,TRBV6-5,TGTGCCAGTACTAATTCCGGAACCGGGGAGCTGTTTTTT,CASTNSGTGELFF
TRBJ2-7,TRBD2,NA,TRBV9,TGTGCCAGCAGCGTAGGGGGGAGCGGGGGGGGCTACGAGCAGTACTTC,CASSVGGSGGGYEQYF
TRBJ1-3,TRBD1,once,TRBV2,TGTGCCAGCAGTGAATCACCGGGACAGGCTAACACCATATATTTT,CASSESPGQANTIYF
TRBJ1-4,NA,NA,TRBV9,TGTGCCAGCAGCGTAGGGGTAGGGAGGGACGAAAAACTGTTTTTT,CASSVGVGRDEKLFF
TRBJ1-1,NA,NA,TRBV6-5,TGTGCCAGCAGACGTCCAGGGGTCTACACTGAAGCTTTCTTT,CASRRPGVYTEAFF
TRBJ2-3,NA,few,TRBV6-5,TGTGCCAGCAGCGAGGTCCTTAGCACAGATACGCAGTATTTT,CASSEVLSTDTQYF
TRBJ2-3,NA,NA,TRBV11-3,TGTGCCAGCAGCTCCAGAGGGACAGATACGCAGTATTTT,CASSSRGTDTQYF
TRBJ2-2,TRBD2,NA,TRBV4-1,TGCGCCAGCAGCCAAGATGGCGGGGGGATATCCGGGGAGCTGTTTTTT,CASSQDGGGISGELFF
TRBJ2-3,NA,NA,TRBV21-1,TGTGCCAGCAGCAAGGCTAGTCCCGGACTAGCGGGGGCCCCTCTTAGCACAGATACGCAGTATTTT,CASSKASPGLAGAPLSTDTQYF
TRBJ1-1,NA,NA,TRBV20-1,TGCAGTGCTCAGAACACTGAAGCTTTCTTT,CSAQNTEAFF
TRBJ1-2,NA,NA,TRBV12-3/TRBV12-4,TGTGCCAGCAGTTTCGACAGATCGAATGGCTACACCTTC,CASSFDRSNGYTF
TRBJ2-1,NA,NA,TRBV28,TGTGCCAGCAGTTTAAGTTCCGGGAAACCGAGCTCCTACAATGAGCAGTTCTTC,CASSLSSGKPSSYNEQFF
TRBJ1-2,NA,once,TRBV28,TGTGCCAGCAGTATAAACTATGGCTACACCTTC,CASSINYGYTF
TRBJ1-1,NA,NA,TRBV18,TGTGCCAGCTCACCGGGAGAGAACACTGAAGCTTTCTTT,CASSPGENTEAFF
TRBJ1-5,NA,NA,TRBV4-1,TGCGCCAGCAGCCAAGTAACATACCAGCCCCAGCATTTT,CASSQVTYQPQHF
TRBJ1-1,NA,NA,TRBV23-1,TGCGCCAGCAGTCAACGGCCAGGTTGGAGGAGGGACACTGAAGCTTTCTTT,CASSQRPGWRRDTEAFF
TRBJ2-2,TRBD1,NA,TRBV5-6,TGTGCCAGCAGCTTGGTGGGACAGGGGGCTTCCGGGGAGCTGTTTTTT,CASSLVGQGASGELFF
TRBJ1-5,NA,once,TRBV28,TGTGCCAACGGACAAGTCAATCAGCCCCAGCATTTT,CANGQVNQPQHF
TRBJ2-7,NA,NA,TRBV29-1,TGCAGCGTTGAAGCTACGTCCTCCTACGAGCAGTACTTC,CSVEATSSYEQYF
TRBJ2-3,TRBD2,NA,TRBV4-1,TGCGCCAGCAGCCAAGAAGAGCGGGGGGGCACAGATACGCAGTATTTT,CASSQEERGGTDTQYF
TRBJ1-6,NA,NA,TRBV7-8,TGTGCCAGCAGCTTAGGATGGGGGGATCAGAATTCACCCCTCCACTTT,CASSLGWGDQNSPLHF
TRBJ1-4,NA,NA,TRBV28,TGTGCCAGCAGTACTCCGAGAGAAAAACTGTTTTTT,CASSTPREKLFF
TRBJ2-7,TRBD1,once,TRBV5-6,TGTGCCAGCAGCTTGGGGACAGGCCTCTACGAGCAGTACTTC,CASSLGTGLYEQYF
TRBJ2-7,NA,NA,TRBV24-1,TGTGCCACCAGTGGTGACAGTTACGAGCAGTACTTC,CATSGDSYEQYF
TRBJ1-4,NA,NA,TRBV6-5,TGTGCCAGCAGTCCACAGGGAGAGAGTGGGGAAAAACTGTTTTTT,CASSPQGESGEKLFF
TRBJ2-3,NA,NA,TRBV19,TGTGCCAGTAGTATAGATCCTCGGGGGGCGAGCACAGATACGCAGTATTTT,CASSIDPRGASTDTQYF
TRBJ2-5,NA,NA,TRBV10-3,TGTGCCATCAGTGAGTCGATTTTACAGGCCCAAGAGACCCAGTACTTC,CAISESILQAQETQYF
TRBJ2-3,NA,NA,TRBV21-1,TGTGCCAGCAGCAAAGCGCTTTTTTTTAGACGACCGGACTCCGGGATTTACTTT,CASSKALFFRRPDSGIYF
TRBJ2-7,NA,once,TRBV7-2,TGTGCCAGCAGCTTAGCGACAGACTACGAGCAGTACTTC,CASSLATDYEQYF
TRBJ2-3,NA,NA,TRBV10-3,TGTGCCATCAGTGAGTATTTGGTAGGGGCGTCCGCAGATACGCAGTATTTT,CAISEYLVGASADTQYF
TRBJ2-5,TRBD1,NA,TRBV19,TGTGCCAGTCAACACAGGGGATTAGAGACCCAGTACTTC,CASQHRGLETQYF
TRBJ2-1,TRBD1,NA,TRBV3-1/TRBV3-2,TGTGCCAGCAGCTTGGGACAGGGAGGCAATGAGCAGTTCTTC,CASSLGQGGNEQFF
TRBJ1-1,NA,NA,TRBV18,TGTGCCAGCTCAATTGGGACTGGGGGTGGTGAAGCTTTCTTT,CASSIGTGGGEAFF
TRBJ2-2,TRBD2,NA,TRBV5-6,TGTGCCAGCAGCTTGGGAGTCGGGGGGGCCGGCGGGGAGCTGTTTTTT,CASSLGVGGAGGELFF
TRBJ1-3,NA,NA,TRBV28,TGTGCCAGCAGTTTATCAGCTTCGGGAGACTCTGGAAACACCATATATTTT,CASSLSASGDSGNTIYF
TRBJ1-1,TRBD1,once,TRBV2,TGTGCCAGCAGAGCATGGGACAGGGCCCTCGGTGAGAACACTGAAGCTTTCTTT,CASRAWDRALGENTEAFF
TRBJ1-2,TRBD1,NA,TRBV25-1,TGTGCCAGCAGGGCGGAGGGGGCGGCTAACTATGGCTACACCTTC,CASRAEGAANYGYTF
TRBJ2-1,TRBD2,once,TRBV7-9,TGTGCCAGCAGTCTAGAAGGACTAGTTTATTTCTTC,CASSLEGLVYFF
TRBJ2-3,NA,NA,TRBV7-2,TGTGCCAGCAGCTTAGCAAGTATTGGCTCGCAGTATTTT,CASSLASIGSQYF
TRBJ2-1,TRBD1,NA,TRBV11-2,TGTGCCAGCAGGCGACCGGGACAGGTATACAATGAGCAGTTCTTC,CASRRPGQVYNEQFF
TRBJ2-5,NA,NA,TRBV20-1,TGCAGTGCTAGTCCCGGAGCGGAAGAGACCCAGTACTTC,CSASPGAEETQYF
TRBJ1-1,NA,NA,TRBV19,TGTGCCAGTAGTATAGGTGGGACTGCCGGCACTGAAGCTTTCTTT,CASSIGGTAGTEAFF